This T cell receptor beta chain originates from a study of T cells after yellow fever vaccination. To note about this clonotype: Its target is unknown.

Broader study findings: Reappearance after the booster was observed for most primary-vaccination clones (about 96% CD4, about 86% CD8).

This CDR3 spans 19 amino acids. V lost 0 bases and J 6 bases, leaving 26 bases between the germline ends. CDR1 is MNHEY, CDR2 SVGAGI, per germline. A process of 5'RACE template switching, which added a universal primer site and UMIs, was used to make TCR cDNA. TCRdb recomputed calls from the 5' RACE reads with MiXCR, one row per CDR3 protein. The sample yields over 250,000 distinct CDR3 sequences, about 5.2% seen once. This specimen was CD4+ T cells sorted from PBMCs, taken on the day of the yellow fever booster vaccination. The source is a man aged 18 to 29 who received the YFV17D yellow fever vaccine. The chain recombines TRBV6-5 with TRBJ2-5, with D possibly TRBD1 on 5 matching bases. CDR3 in DNA: TGTGCCAGCAGTTACTCGTCGGGCCCAACGGCAGGGCCCGTTCAGACCCAGTACTTC. This codes for CASSYSSGPTAGPVQTQYF.